What follows is one T cell receptor beta chain and its context. Unique molecular identifiers were incorporated into the prepared TCRbeta library. TCRdb fed the PCR reads into MiXCR, producing one record per CDR3 protein. This sample yields around 490,000 distinct CDR3 sequences, of which roughly 11% are seen a single time; approximately 14% belongs to the top ten. This specimen belongs to a study of T-cell reconstitution after alpha-beta-depleted transplantation in children. The TCR sequence derives from a female patient aged 2-9 years who had a stem cell transplant for aplastic anemia, so the T cells may come from the graft donor. The sample consisted of PBMCs, mostly from graft donor cells, taken 180 days after TCRalphabeta/CD19-depleted stem cell transplant.

Written as DNA, the CDR3 is TGTGCCAGCAGCAAAGGGGAGGACCGGCAAGAGACCCAGTACTTC. Its protein is CASSKGEDRQETQYF. The V call is TRBV21-1, the J call TRBJ2-5; the table names TRBD2, a call not compared with the DNA. TRBV21-1 is listed as a pseudogene. This CDR3 is built from 15 residues.